This paragraph reports one TCR beta chain. The germline CDR1 and CDR2 sequences are MDHEN and SYDVKM. The CDR3 runs 15 residues. Trimming took off 5 bases at V and 4 bases at J, with 17 bases between the two ends. The data were obtained in a study of blood T cell repertoires in COVID-19. Only in-frame clones appear in the TCRdb table, and some are missing; sequencing was by immunoSEQ multiplex PCR. The table includes 150,000 to 200,000 clones, 75% to 90% detected once. This chain connects TRBV28 to TRBJ2-5, with D perhaps TRBD1 (6 bases). What was sequenced was peripheral blood. This TCR came from a man aged 60 to 69 with acute or convalescent COVID-19. The CDR3 reads CASSLPWVGGETQYF. The CDR3 nucleotides read TGTGCCAGCAGTCTACCCTGGGTAGGGGGAGAGACCCAGTACTTC.